This T cell receptor (beta chain) was retrieved from a study of blood T cell repertoires in COVID-19. As for the study in general: The samples span acute and convalescent COVID-19 from the United States, Italy and Spain. T cells, B-cell-depleted T cells, or PBMCs provided the cDNA or gDNA that served as material.

Original methodology: Scientists estimated how many nucleated cells there were by amplifying reference gene primers. Profiled with immunoSEQ multiplex PCR; TCRdb holds only in-frame clones, not every one. V, J and clone size reflect that table, while D and trimming were determined from the DNA. The table lists 75,000 to 80,000 clones, about four fifths of them singletons. The germline V gene encodes CDR1 LNHDA and CDR2 SQIVND (reference sequence). The length of the CDR3 is 15 residues. The V segment lost 4 bases and the J segment 7 bases; nucleotides outside the gene matches: 12. The sample taken for sequencing was peripheral blood. The sequence came from a woman aged 55-70 years with acute or convalescent COVID-19. The chain combines TRBV19 with TRBJ1-1; 7 nucleotides align to TRBD1. The DNA for the CDR3 is TGTGCCAGTAGTAAAGGGGGCCTCGACTCTCTTGAAGCTTTCTTT. Its protein is CASSKGGLDSLEAFF.